This T cell receptor (beta chain) came from a study of blood T cell repertoires in COVID-19. Across the study: The United States, Italy and Spain were the sources of the acute and convalescent COVID-19 samples. PBMCs, B-cell-depleted T cells, or T cells were the source of the cDNA or gDNA that made up the material.

This clone occurred once. J was trimmed by 6 bases and V by 5 bases; bases with no gene match: 11. CDR1 is LGHDT, CDR2 YNNKEL, per germline (reference sequence). There are 17 residues in the CDR3. Methods used by the authors: Amplifying reference gene primers gave estimates of nucleated cell counts. Here immunoSEQ multiplex PCR was the method, and the copy in TCRdb shows in-frame clones only, minus some. V, J and clone size reflect that table, while D and trimming were determined from the DNA. Here the sample spans around 100,000 clones, roughly nine tenths being singletons. The TCR was taken from a man aged 45 to 65 with acute or convalescent COVID-19. Sequencing was done on a sample of peripheral blood. The V gene is TRBV3-1 (or the pseudogene TRBV3-2), the J gene TRBJ2-1; TRBD2 aligns across 12 bases. In nucleotides, the CDR3 is TGTGCCAGCAGCGCAGGTCTAGCGGGGGGGCAGGGCAATGAGCAGTTCTTC. Translation gives CASSAGLAGGQGNEQFF.